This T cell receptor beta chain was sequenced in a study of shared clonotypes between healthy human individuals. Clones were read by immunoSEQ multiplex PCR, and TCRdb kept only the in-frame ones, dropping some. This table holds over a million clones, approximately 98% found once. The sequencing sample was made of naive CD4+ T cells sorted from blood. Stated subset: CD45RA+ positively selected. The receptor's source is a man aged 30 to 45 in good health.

CDR3 sequence (DNA): TGTGCCAGCAGCCCTGGACAGGGGGCTTATAGCAATCAGCCCCAGCATTTT. This gives the protein CASSPGQGAYSNQPQHF. V and J are TRBV4-2 and TRBJ1-5; 11 bases align to TRBD1. The trim removed 4 bases at V and 0 bases at J, leaving 5 bases unmatched. This CDR3 is 17 amino acids long. Germline V gene sequence: CDR1 LGHNA, CDR2 YNFKEQ.